Following are 3 T cell receptor beta chains from one sample sequenced in a study of shared clonotypes between healthy human individuals. Repertoires were generated with immunoSEQ multiplex PCR, while TCRdb's copy carries only in-frame clones and drops some. The sample lists a few million clones, 85% to 95% occurring once. The sample consisted of naive CD4+ T cells from PBMCs. The subset is: CD45RA+ positively selected. Receptor source: a man aged 18 to 30 in good health. Some clones in this sample may be carry-over from other donors' samples.

Details on this clone: The sample has other DNA sequences that encode this CDR3 too. The chain has TRBV5-1 and TRBJ1-5, with TRBD1 matching 8 bases. CDR3 length: 14 residues. The germline CDR1 and CDR2 sequences are SGHRS and YFSETQ. The V segment lost 2 bases and the J segment 7 bases; nucleotides outside the gene matches: 5. The CDR3 sequence is CASSFTGGEQPQHF. In DNA, the CDR3 is TGCGCCAGCAGCTTTACAGGGGGGGAGCAGCCCCAGCATTTT.

This rearrangement joins TRBV7-2 to TRBJ2-5; D is ambiguous. Germline V lookup: CDR1 SGHTA, CDR2 FQGNSA. The CDR3 runs to 13 residues. V lost 8 bases to trimming and J lost 5 bases, with 15 bases between them. CDR3 loop: CASGYRALETQYF. In DNA form, the CDR3 reads TGTGCCAGCGGCTACCGGGCCCTGGAGACCCAGTACTTC.

The chain carries TRBV6-5 and TRBJ2-1; the match to TRBD2 covers 7 bases. The germline CDR1 and CDR2 sequences are MNHEY and SVGAGI. V lost 8 bases and J lost 9; bases outside the gene matches: 13. The CDR3 has 14 residues. The CDR3: CASGRRAGFAEQFF. The CDR3 DNA reads as TGTGCCAGCGGGAGACGAGCGGGATTTGCTGAGCAGTTCTTC.